These 12 T cell receptor beta chains came from one sample sequenced in a study of T cell responses to AZD1222 COVID-19 vaccine. TCRdb keeps only in-frame clones here, not all; method: immunoSEQ multiplex PCR. In the table there are more than 110,000 clones, around 93% of which are singletons. Sequences were derived from peripheral blood, sampled on day 0 of AZD1222 vaccination. Receptors were obtained from an adult in good health.

The chain links TRBV5-1 to TRBJ2-3; no clear D. The CDR3 length is 14 residues. V lost 5 bases to trimming and J lost 0 bases, with 10 bases between them. Germline V gene lookup returns CDR1 SGHRS and CDR2 YFSETQ. The CDR3 region is CASRQSDSTDTQYF. Written as DNA, the CDR3 is TGCGCCAGCAGACAATCCGACAGCACAGATACGCAGTATTTT.

This clone was recorded once. The chain joins TRBV5-1 to TRBJ1-5; possible D gene TRBD1, 5 bases. This CDR3 has 14 residues. Looked up from germline, CDR1 is SGHRS and CDR2 is YFSETQ. With 4 bases removed from V and 4 bases from J, the gap between germline ends came to 12 bases. This CDR3 reads CASSPGHRNQPQHF. The CDR3 DNA reads as TGCGCCAGCAGCCCAGGACATAGAAATCAGCCCCAGCATTTT.

This sequence joins TRBV28 and TRBJ1-1; D may be TRBD1 (5 bases). Trimming shortened V by 7 bases and J by 1 base, and 7 bases separated the two germline ends. The CDR3 has 12 residues. CDR1 is MDHEN, CDR2 SYDVKM, per germline. The CDR3 bases are TGTGCCAGCACCACAGGGAACACTGAAGCTTTCTTT. Translated: CASTTGNTEAFF.

The V gene is TRBV5-4, the J gene TRBJ2-7, with 9 positions matching TRBD2. The CDR3 contains 17 residues. With 4 bases clipped from V and 2 bases from J, the junction kept 13 bases outside the gene matches. CDR1 SGHNT and CDR2 YYREEE come from the germline V gene (reference sequence). DNA of the CDR3: TGTGCCAGCAGCCCGGGTAGTTCTAGCGGGGCACCCTACGAGCAGTACTTC. Its translation: CASSPGSSSGAPYEQYF.

The genes are TRBV30 and TRBJ1-2; D not certain. V lost 2 bases and J lost 8, with 9 bases in between. CDR3 size: 11 residues. Germline V gene sequence: CDR1 GTSNPN, CDR2 SVGIG (reference sequence). The CDR3 region has the DNA TGTGCCTGGAGTCACAACCGGGGCTACACCTTC. As protein: CAWSHNRGYTF.

The chain couples TRBV12-5 to TRBJ2-1, with a possible D match to TRBD2 (8 bases). The germline V and J ends were trimmed by 0 bases and 1 base, with 19 bases remaining between them. The CDR3 is 19 amino acids. Germline CDR1 is LGHNT and CDR2 is FRNRAP. CDR3 protein: CASGLVQGSAGGSYNEQFF. For the CDR3, the DNA is TGTGCTAGTGGTTTGGTACAGGGGTCCGCGGGGGGTTCCTACAATGAGCAGTTCTTC.

The chain joins TRBV2 to TRBJ2-5, with D perhaps TRBD1 (5 bases). Germline-derived CDR1 and CDR2 are SNHLY and FYNNEI. V was trimmed by 7 bases and J by 4 bases, leaving 10 bases between them. The CDR3 loop spans 12 amino acids. The CDR3 nucleotides are TGTGCCAGCATCCTAGGGGCAGAGACCCAGTACTTC. As protein: CASILGAETQYF. Using reference TRBV2 and TRBJ2-5 for the parts outside the CDR3, the full variable domain is EPEVTQTPSHQVTQMGQEVILRCVPISNHLYFYWYRQILGQKVEFLVSFYNNEISEKSEIFDDQFSVERPDGSNFTLKIRSTKLEDSAMYFCASILGAETQYFGPGTRLLVL.

V is TRBV7-8 and J is TRBJ1-1; a possible D gene is TRBD1 (5 bases). CDR1 is SGHVS and CDR2 is FQNEAQ in the germline V gene. The CDR3 runs 12 residues. V was clipped by 3 bases and J by 11 bases, with 13 bases between them. The CDR3 loop is CASSFWGDWAFF. The CDR3 DNA is TGTGCCAGCAGCTTTTGGGGGGATTGGGCTTTCTTT.

CDR3 nucleotides: TGTGCCAGCATATGGCTAGCGGGAGGAGGCGAGCAGTACTTC. Protein product: CASIWLAGGGEQYF. V usage is TRBV2 and J usage is TRBJ2-7; 11 nucleotides align to TRBD2. The germline V gene has CDR1 SNHLY and CDR2 FYNNEI. V gave up 7 bases and J gave up 6 bases; unmatched junction bases: 8. The CDR3 extends over 14 amino acids.

The gene calls are TRBV19 and TRBJ1-5, with D perhaps matching TRBD1 (6 bases). Trimming shortened V by 5 bases and J by 3 bases, and 14 bases separated the two germline ends. Per the germline V gene, CDR1 is LNHDA and CDR2 is SQIVND (reference sequence). The CDR3 is made up of 15 amino acids. The chain's CDR3 is CASSFRGAYNQPQHF. CDR3 DNA sequence: TGTGCCAGTAGTTTTCGGGGGGCCTACAATCAGCCCCAGCATTTT.

In the case of this clone: Sequence at one end of the junction differs from germline and may be a read error. The V gene is TRBV12-5, the J gene TRBJ2-3; D perhaps matches TRBD1 (6 bases). Per the germline V gene, CDR1 is LGHNT and CDR2 is FRNRAP. The CDR3 contains 12 residues. CDR3 loop: CASGLSGTQGNF. CDR3 bases: TGTGCTAGTGGCCTCTCCGGGACCCAGGGGAATTTT.

This clone was picked up one time. This chain uses TRBV29-1 with TRBJ1-4; perhaps TRBD1 as D (6 bases). CDR1 and CDR2 from the germline V gene are SQVTM and ANQGSEA. Trimming stripped 3 bases from V and 8 bases from J, with 10 bases between. The CDR3 contains 12 residues. CDR3 protein: CSVEEQGEKLFF. CDR3 bases: TGCAGCGTTGAGGAACAGGGAGAAAAACTGTTTTTT.